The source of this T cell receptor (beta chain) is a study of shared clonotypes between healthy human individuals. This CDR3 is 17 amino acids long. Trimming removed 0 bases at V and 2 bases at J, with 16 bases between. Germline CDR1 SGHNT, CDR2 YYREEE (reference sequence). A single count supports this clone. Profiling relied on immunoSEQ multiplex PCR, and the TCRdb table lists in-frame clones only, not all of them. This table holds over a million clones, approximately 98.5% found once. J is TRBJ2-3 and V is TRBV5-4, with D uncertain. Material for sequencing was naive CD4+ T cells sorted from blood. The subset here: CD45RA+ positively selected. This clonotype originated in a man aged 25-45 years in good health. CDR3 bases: TGTGCCAGCAGCTTGGAACTATCCCGTCTGTACACAGATACGCAGTATTTT. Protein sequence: CASSLELSRLYTDTQYF. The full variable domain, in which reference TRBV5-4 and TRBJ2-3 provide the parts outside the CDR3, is ETGVTQSPTHLIKTRGQQVTLRCSSQSGHNTVSWYQQALGQGPQFIFQYYREEENGRGNFPPRFSGLQFPNYSSELNVNALELDDSALYLCASSLELSRLYTDTQYFGPGTRLTVL.